The 15 T cell receptor beta chains in this list originate from one sample, sequenced in a study of blood T cell repertoires in COVID-19. Only in-frame clones appear in the TCRdb table, and some are missing; sequencing was by immunoSEQ multiplex PCR. The repertoire consists of more than 100,000 clones, with roughly 90% occurring once and the leading ten covering approximately 3.9%. The sequencing sample was made of peripheral blood. These receptors all stem from a woman aged 55-70 years with COVID-19, enrolled during active disease.

The genes are TRBV5-6 and TRBJ1-4; 10 positions match TRBD1. Germline lookup yields CDR1 SGHDT and CDR2 YYEEEE. This CDR3 contains 17 residues. V shed 0 bases, J shed 5 bases, and the junction held 7 bases outside the gene matches. CDR3 sequence: CASSLVSGQGQNEKLFF. DNA for the CDR3: TGTGCCAGCAGCTTGGTGTCGGGACAGGGGCAGAATGAAAAACTGTTTTTT.

The chain recombines TRBV6-5 with TRBJ1-2; D gene ambiguous. In germline, CDR1 is MNHEY, CDR2 SVGAGI. The CDR3 sequence is 14 residues long. V lost 0 bases and J 8 bases, leaving 13 bases between the germline ends. The CDR3 DNA reads as TGTGCCAGCAGTTACTCGCACAGATCCGGAGGCTACACCTTC. Amino acid sequence: CASSYSHRSGGYTF.

The CDR3 reads CASSQGFRSTDTQYF. The CDR3 DNA reads as TGTGCCAGCAGCCAAGGGTTCAGGAGCACAGATACGCAGTATTTT. The chain uses TRBV14 and TRBJ2-3; D gene unclear. Germline CDR1 and CDR2: SGHDN and FVKESK. The length of the CDR3 is 15 residues. The V gene lost 1 base and the J gene lost 0 bases, with 8 bases spanning the gap.

The chain has TRBV19 and TRBJ2-3; D remains unclear. Trimming shortened V by 5 bases and J by 1 base, and 13 bases separated the two germline ends. The CDR3 contains 15 residues. The V gene's germline CDR1 is LNHDA and CDR2 SQIVND (reference sequence). CDR3 bases: TGTGCCAGTAGTGGCAGGCCCTCCCGCACAGATACGCAGTATTTT. Encoded protein: CASSGRPSRTDTQYF.

This chain connects TRBV3-1 (or the pseudogene TRBV3-2) to TRBJ2-7; no reliable D call. V lost 0 bases, J lost 0 bases, and 9 bases lay in between. Germline assignment: CDR1 LGHDT and CDR2 YNNKEL (reference sequence). The CDR3 runs to 15 residues. CDR3 nucleotide sequence: TGTGCCAGCAGCCAAGATGTTACCTACTCCTACGAGCAGTACTTC. Protein: CASSQDVTYSYEQYF.

The chain combines TRBV19 with TRBJ1-5; D is ambiguous. CDR3 length equals 14 residues. CDR1 is LNHDA, CDR2 SQIVND, per germline (reference sequence). Deletions cut 3 bases from V and 7 bases from J, with 13 bases between. DNA of the CDR3: TGTGCCAGTAGTATTACATCTCGGGGACAGCCCCAGCATTTT. This encodes CASSITSRGQPQHF.

This chain connects TRBV5-8 to TRBJ2-1; D is unclear. CDR1 SGHTS and CDR2 YDEGEE come from the germline V gene. Trimming pared 4 bases from V and 5 bases from J, leaving 10 bases between. This CDR3 contains 13 residues. CDR3 DNA sequence: TGTGCCAGCAGCCTTCAGTATAACAATGAGCAGTTCTTC. It is translated as CASSLQYNNEQFF.

Notes on this clone: Germline and junction disagree at one end, which may indicate a read error. The chain links TRBV6-2 or TRBV6-3 to TRBJ1-4; D gene uncertain. The germline V gene has CDR1 MNHEY and CDR2 SVGEGT. CDR3 length: 16 amino acids. The CDR3 protein is CATSFPSGVNVGKLFF. CDR3 DNA: TGTGCCACCAGTTTCCCCTCAGGTGTCAACGTTGGAAAACTGTTTTTT.

V is TRBV19 and J is TRBJ1-2; TRBD1 is a possible D gene (5 bases). The germline gives CDR1 LNHDA, CDR2 SQIVND (reference sequence). The CDR3 runs to 15 residues. Deletions cut 6 bases from V and 8 bases from J, with 22 bases between. Here the CDR3 reads CASSNRPAIDRGYTF. CDR3 nucleotides: TGTGCCAGTAGCAACAGGCCTGCGATAGACCGGGGCTACACCTTC.

The CDR3 protein is CASSLGQGSYNEQFF. CDR3 DNA sequence: TGTGCCAGCAGCTTAGGGCAGGGGTCCTACAATGAGCAGTTCTTC. The V gene is TRBV11-2, the J gene TRBJ2-1, with D possibly being TRBD1 (6 bases). V shed 1 base and J shed 1 base, with 8 bases lying between them. The CDR3 has 15 amino acids. Germline lookup yields CDR1 SGHAT and CDR2 FQNNGV.

The chain recombines TRBV5-1 with TRBJ2-7; 7 positions match TRBD1. Unmatched junction bases numbered 9, after V lost 1 base and J lost 5 bases. The CDR3 contains 15 residues. Germline assignment: CDR1 SGHRS and CDR2 YFSETQ. The CDR3 region is CASSLPQGVANEQYF. In DNA form, the CDR3 reads TGCGCCAGCAGCTTGCCCCAGGGGGTTGCAAACGAGCAGTACTTC.

V usage is TRBV7-8 and J usage is TRBJ1-2; D possibly corresponds to TRBD1 (5 bases). The CDR3 length is 13 residues. The germline V gene has CDR1 SGHVS and CDR2 FQNEAQ. Trimming pared 5 bases from V and 2 bases from J, leaving 9 bases between. CDR3 nucleotide sequence: TGTGCCAGCAGCCGTGGGGGGAACTATGGCTACACCTTC. Translating it yields CASSRGGNYGYTF.

The V gene is TRBV5-4, the J gene TRBJ1-2; tentatively, D is TRBD1 (5 bases). The CDR3 totals 15 residues. Germline CDR1 is SGHNT and CDR2 is YYREEE (reference sequence). V was cut by 0 bases and J by 0 bases, with 9 bases left in between. CDR3 in amino acids: CASSLGGDSNYGYTF. CDR3 DNA sequence: TGTGCCAGCAGCTTGGGGGGGGATTCTAACTATGGCTACACCTTC.

Notes on this clone: The same CDR3 can be traced to other DNA sequences in this sample. The V gene is TRBV30, the J gene TRBJ1-2; 7 bases match TRBD1. This CDR3 has 12 amino acids. Germline V gene data show CDR1 as GTSNPN and CDR2 as SVGIG (reference sequence). The J segment lost 8 bases and the V segment lost 0 bases, leaving 3 bases of the junction unmatched. CDR3 region: CAWSVGGRGYTF. For the CDR3, the DNA is TGTGCCTGGAGTGTAGGGGGCCGGGGCTACACCTTC.

The genes are TRBV7-9 and TRBJ2-3; D is perhaps TRBD1 (6 bases). CDR1 and CDR2 from the germline V gene are SEHNR and FQNEAQ (reference sequence). Trimming pared 2 bases from V and 1 base from J, leaving 13 bases between. The CDR3 has 16 amino acids. CDR3 nucleotides: TGTGCCAGCAGCTTATGGGGGCCCGGGGGCACAGATACGCAGTATTTT. This gives the protein CASSLWGPGGTDTQYF.